A selection of T cell receptor beta chains follows, all from one sample in a study of CD8 T cells in Susac syndrome. TCRdb redid the calling of the immunoSEQ multiplex PCR reads with MiXCR, one entry per CDR3 protein. The table has roughly 120,000 distinct CDR3 sequences, around 94% seen once. Sequencing used CD4+ T cells from PBMCs. The source is a human donor in good health. Both conserved end residues are part of each CDR3. Fields, in order: V gene, D gene, CDR3 protein. A D gene is named only where the DNA matches it firmly.

>TRBV7-2|.
CASSLERGVGTEAFF
>TRBV20-1|.
CSARPLVRNNEQFF
>TRBV3-1|.
CASSQDGYDSPLHF
>TRBV3-1|.
CASSQGAGDGELFF
>TRBV27|TRBD1
CASSQGQGVENTIYF
>TRBV20-1|TRBD2
CSARRLAGGQETQYF
>TRBV19|.
CASSPRQWNTEAFF
>TRBV25-1|.
CASGPKWSAVYNEQFF
>TRBV12-3/TRBV12-4|TRBD1
CASSPQQGDTGELFF
>TRBV6-2/TRBV6-3|.
CASSYPKSAEAFF
>TRBV29-1|.
CSALGLTEETQYF
>TRBV14|.
CASSQERRSGVYF
>TRBV5-6|TRBD1
CASSAQPGQGKDREIYEQYF
>TRBV14|.
CASSQDLGLRGYTF
>TRBV5-1|TRBD1
CASSPQGTNEKLFF
>TRBV7-2|.
CASSFTPLSGEQYF
>TRBV19|TRBD1
CASSLPPGQLPGYTF
>TRBV18|.
CASSPTQSWVTGANVLTF
>TRBV20-1|TRBD2
CSASRTSGSYEQYF
>TRBV7-9|.
CASRGPYQLYGYTF
>TRBV4-3|.
CASSHEPGNEQYF